This record concerns one TCR beta chain sequence. This record belongs to a study of blood T cell repertoires in COVID-19. About the research overall: T cells, B-cell-depleted T cells, or PBMCs provided the cDNA or gDNA that served as material.

In germline, CDR1 is GTSNPN, CDR2 SVGIG (reference sequence). Germline trimming cut 5 bases from V and 5 bases from J; bases unmatched to any gene: 18. The CDR3 extends over 17 amino acids. Libraries were prepared by immunoSEQ multiplex PCR; TCRdb keeps only in-frame clonotypes and omits some of them. The sample yields 70,000 or so clones, about nine tenths seen once. The V gene is TRBV30, the J gene TRBJ2-5, with 9 bases aligning to TRBD2. This receptor was identified in a man in his sixties or seventies with active or convalescent COVID-19. The specimen sequenced was peripheral blood. The CDR3 is CAWASPAGGLRGETQYF. The CDR3 region has the DNA TGTGCCTGGGCCTCCCCCGCGGGAGGGTTACGAGGGGAGACCCAGTACTTC.